This T cell receptor beta chain was captured by sequencing in a study of response to subunit inactivated influenza vaccine. A note on this clonotype: Antigen unknown.

MiXCR, applied by TCRdb to the RT-PCR reads, yields one record per CDR3 protein. The table records about 650,000 distinct CDR3 sequences, 15% to 17% of them present only once. Study-level findings and limits: A suggestion made by the authors is that each seasonal influenza vaccination recruits few new T cells.

The clonotype comes from a man over 45 who received an inactivated influenza vaccine. Sequences were derived from PBMCs from blood, sampled 12 days after vaccination.

CDR3 amino acids: CASTLGQYNSPLHF. CDR3 in DNA: TGTGCCAGCACCCTTGGACAGTATAATTCACCCCTCCACTTT. The J gene is TRBJ1-6, the V gene TRBV7-9, with TRBD1 as a possible D gene (6 bases). Germline CDR1 reads SEHNR; CDR2 reads FQNEAQ (reference sequence). V lost 7 bases and J lost 4, with 11 bases in between. CDR3 size: 14 residues.